Listed here are 14 T cell receptor beta chains from one sample, sequenced in a study of blood T cell repertoires in COVID-19. This table comes from immunoSEQ multiplex PCR, and its TCRdb copy is limited to in-frame clones, with some not included. Of 250,000 to 300,000 clones in the sample, 87% were seen once. The sequencing sample was made of peripheral blood. The source of these receptors is a woman aged 40 to 50 who had recovered from COVID-19.

J is TRBJ1-1 and V is TRBV4-1, with TRBD1 as a possible D gene (6 bases). Germline V lookup: CDR1 MGHRA, CDR2 YSYEKL. Trimming stripped 1 base from V and 1 base from J, with 10 bases between. The CDR3 is 15 residues long. The CDR3 is CASSQGDRRNTEAFF. The CDR3 nucleotides read TGCGCCAGCAGCCAAGGTGACAGGAGGAACACTGAAGCTTTCTTT.

This clone occurred once. CDR3 in amino acids: CARLPGQVNQPQHF. In DNA form, the CDR3 reads TGTGCCAGATTGCCCGGACAGGTCAATCAGCCCCAGCATTTT. The rearrangement uses TRBV21-1 and TRBJ1-5; the table's D call of TRBD1 was not tested on the DNA. TRBV21-1 is annotated as a pseudogene. This CDR3 is built from 14 residues.

This clone was seen once. The chain links TRBV2 to TRBJ1-1; no clear D. The germline V gene has CDR1 SNHLY and CDR2 FYNNEI. The V gene lost 5 bases and the J gene lost 1 base, with 11 bases spanning the gap. The CDR3 is made up of 14 amino acids. The CDR3 DNA sequence: TGTGCCAGCAGTCTTCAGAGGCAGAACACTGAAGCTTTCTTT. Encoded protein: CASSLQRQNTEAFF. Full variable domain (remainder filled in from reference TRBV2 and TRBJ1-1): EPEVTQTPSHQVTQMGQEVILRCVPISNHLYFYWYRQILGQKVEFLVSFYNNEISEKSEIFDDQFSVERPDGSNFTLKIRSTKLEDSAMYFCASSLQRQNTEAFFGQGTRLTVV.

V is TRBV9 and J is TRBJ2-5; 9 bases agree with TRBD2. Trimming at V came to 0 bases and at J to 0 bases, leaving 6 bases not matched to a gene. Germline V lookup: CDR1 SGDLS, CDR2 YYNGEE. The CDR3 has 17 residues. The CDR3 protein is CASSVDRASGDQETQYF. The CDR3 DNA is TGTGCCAGCAGCGTAGATAGGGCTAGCGGGGACCAAGAGACCCAGTACTTC.

V gene TRBV9 combines with J gene TRBJ2-2; possibly TRBD2 for D (7 bases). Trimming pared 3 bases from V and 9 bases from J, leaving 18 bases between. The CDR3 consists of 15 residues. Germline CDR1 reads SGDLS; CDR2 reads YYNGEE. The CDR3: CASSAQRGGIRELFF. Here the CDR3 DNA reads TGTGCCAGCAGCGCCCAGAGGGGGGGGATCAGGGAGCTGTTTTTT. The complete variable domain, with remaining parts taken from reference TRBV9 and TRBJ2-2, reads DSGVTQTPKHLITATGQRVTLRCSPRSGDLSVYWYQQSLDQGLQFLIQYYNGEERAKGNILERFSAQQFPDLHSELNLSSLELGDSALYFCASSAQRGGIRELFFGEGSRLTVL.

The gene calls are TRBV3-1 (or the pseudogene TRBV3-2) and TRBJ2-5, with TRBD2 matching 7 bases. This CDR3 region has 15 residues. Germline-derived CDR1 and CDR2 are LGHDT and YNNKEL (reference sequence). V was pared by 0 bases and J by 5 bases, with 6 bases of the junction left unmatched. The CDR3 DNA reads as TGTGCCAGCAGCCAAGAGACTAGCTTCTGGGAGACCCAGTACTTC. Protein: CASSQETSFWETQYF.

At least ten counts were recorded for this clone. The CDR3 DNA follows: TGTGCCAGCAATCGAGGAGGATACGAGCAGTACTTC. Translating gives CASNRGGYEQYF. The J gene is TRBJ2-7, the V gene TRBV5-4; possible D gene TRBD2, 5 bases. Trimming left V 6 bases short and J 4 bases short, with 11 bases between. Germline CDR1 SGHNT, CDR2 YYREEE (reference sequence). The CDR3 is 12 residues long.

The rearrangement joins TRBV5-1 to TRBJ2-7, with D maybe TRBD1 (6 bases). The CDR3 runs 13 residues. The germline V gene encodes CDR1 SGHRS and CDR2 YFSETQ. Deletions cut 4 bases from V and 3 bases from J, with 11 bases between. The CDR3 DNA sequence: TGCGCCAGCAGCGAGGGACACTACTACGAGCAGTACTTC. Its protein is CASSEGHYYEQYF.

The V and J genes are TRBV5-4 and TRBJ2-1; TRBD1 matches 7 bases. This CDR3 comprises 14 residues. With 4 bases clipped from V and 4 bases from J, the junction kept 5 bases outside the gene matches. Germline V gene data show CDR1 as SGHNT and CDR2 as YYREEE (reference sequence). CDR3 DNA sequence: TGTGCCAGCAGCACGGGACAGCCTTACAATGAGCAGTTCTTC. Translating gives CASSTGQPYNEQFF. The full variable domain, its missing parts supplied by reference TRBV5-4 and TRBJ2-1, is ETGVTQSPTHLIKTRGQQVTLRCSSQSGHNTVSWYQQALGQGPQFIFQYYREEENGRGNFPPRFSGLQFPNYSSELNVNALELDDSALYLCASSTGQPYNEQFFGPGTRLTVL.

The genes are TRBV7-8 and TRBJ1-1, with TRBD1 matching over 7 bases. V dropped 0 bases and J dropped 5; count of bases not matched to a gene: 3. The CDR3 contains 14 residues. Germline assignment: CDR1 SGHVS and CDR2 FQNEAQ. CDR3 sequence reads: CASSLATGRTEAFF. CDR3 in DNA: TGTGCCAGCAGCTTAGCGACAGGGCGTACTGAAGCTTTCTTT.

The chain links TRBV30 to TRBJ1-2; the D is unclear. The CDR3 runs to 13 residues. V lost 2 bases, J lost 2 bases, and 9 bases lay in between. The V gene's germline CDR1 is GTSNPN and CDR2 SVGIG (reference sequence). The CDR3 sequence is CAWSPTRNYGYTF. CDR3 nucleotides: TGTGCCTGGAGTCCCACGAGAAACTATGGCTACACCTTC.

The chain has TRBV9 and TRBJ1-2, with D possibly matching TRBD1 (5 bases). V lost 4 bases and J 2 bases, leaving 15 bases between the germline ends. The length of the CDR3 is 15 residues. Germline assignment: CDR1 SGDLS and CDR2 YYNGEE. The CDR3 DNA sequence: TGTGCCAGCAGCCCCACCGGGGGGGGGAACTATGGCTACACCTTC. Its translation: CASSPTGGGNYGYTF.

The chain is built from TRBV30 and TRBJ2-1; 8 nucleotides line up with TRBD2. Germline loops: CDR1 GTSNPN, CDR2 SVGIG (reference sequence). J was trimmed by 2 bases and V by 0 bases; bases with no gene match: 3. This CDR3 region has 15 residues. The CDR3 spells CAWSVHGGAYNEQFF. CDR3 sequence (DNA): TGTGCCTGGAGTGTACACGGGGGGGCCTACAATGAGCAGTTCTTC.

The chain employs TRBV4-1 and TRBJ1-6, with D possibly matching TRBD1 (6 bases). Germline loops: CDR1 MGHRA, CDR2 YSYEKL. V was pared by 1 base and J by 8 bases, with 15 bases between. The CDR3 runs to 16 residues. The CDR3 spells CASSQVAGASDSPLHF. The CDR3 nucleotides read TGCGCCAGCAGCCAAGTTGCAGGGGCCTCAGATTCACCCCTCCACTTT.